This T cell receptor (beta chain) was retrieved from a study of T cells in localized non-small cell lung cancer. Using immunoSEQ multiplex PCR, the repertoire was profiled, and TCRdb retains in-frame clones only, with some absent. The sample lists roughly 89,000 clones, more than 75% occurring once. This CDR3 region has 14 residues. Germline CDR1 reads MRHNA; CDR2 reads SNTAGT. V was shortened by 7 bases and J by 0 bases, with 9 bases between the two germline ends. Regarding this clone: Its matching antigen is unknown.

General observations from the study: The tumor had only one region sequenced, so heterogeneity remains possible.

The sequenced sample was PBMCs, obtained before any cancer treatment. This clonotype was obtained from a woman between 40 and 69 years old with stage II squamous cell lung carcinoma. The rearrangement joins TRBV6-4 to TRBJ2-2; no reliable D call. The CDR3 here is CASKQFANTGELFF. CDR3 in DNA: TGTGCCAGCAAACAGTTCGCGAACACCGGGGAGCTGTTTTTT.